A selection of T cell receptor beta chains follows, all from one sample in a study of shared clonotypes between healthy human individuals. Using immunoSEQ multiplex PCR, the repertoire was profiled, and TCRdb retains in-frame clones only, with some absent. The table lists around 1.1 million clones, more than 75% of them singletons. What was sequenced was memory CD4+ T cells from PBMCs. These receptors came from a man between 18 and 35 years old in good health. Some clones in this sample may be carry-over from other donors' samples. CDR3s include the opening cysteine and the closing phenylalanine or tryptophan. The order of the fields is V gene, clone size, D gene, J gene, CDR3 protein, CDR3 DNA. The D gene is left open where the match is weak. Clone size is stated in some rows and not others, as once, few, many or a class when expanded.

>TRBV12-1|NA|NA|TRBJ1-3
CASSVGTGAGNTIYF
NA
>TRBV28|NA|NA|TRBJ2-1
CASREVEVGEQFF
TGTGCCAGCAGGGAGGTAGAAGTGGGTGAGCAGTTCTTC
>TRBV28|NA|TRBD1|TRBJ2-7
CASSPIMGTGSYEQYF
TGTGCCAGCAGTCCCATTATGGGGACAGGGTCCTACGAGCAGTACTTC
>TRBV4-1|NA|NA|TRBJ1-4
CASSQVRTASNEKLFF
TGCGCCAGCAGCCAAGTACGGACAGCCTCTAATGAAAAACTGTTTTTT
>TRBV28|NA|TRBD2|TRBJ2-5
CASSLRTSNQETQYF
TGTGCCAGCAGTTTAAGGACTAGCAACCAAGAGACCCAGTACTTC
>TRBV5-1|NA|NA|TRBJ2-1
CASRLALKQDEQFF
TGCGCCAGCAGGTTGGCCCTCAAACAGGATGAGCAGTTCTTC
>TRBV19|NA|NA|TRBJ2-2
CASSIRGRANTGELFF
TGTGCCAGTAGTATTCGGGGGAGAGCGAACACCGGGGAGCTGTTTTTT
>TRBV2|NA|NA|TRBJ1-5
CASTPINSNQPQHF
TGTGCCAGCACCCCGATAAATAGCAATCAGCCCCAGCATTTT
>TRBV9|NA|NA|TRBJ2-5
CASSVEGSQETQYF
TGTGCCAGCAGCGTAGAAGGGAGCCAAGAGACCCAGTACTTC
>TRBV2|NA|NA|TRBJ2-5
CASSEAPGQGGGTQYF
TGTGCCAGCAGTGAAGCTCCCGGACAGGGCGGGGGGACCCAGTACTTC
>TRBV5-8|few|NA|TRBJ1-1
CASSLSSTEAFF
TGTGCCAGCAGCTTGAGCAGCACTGAAGCTTTCTTT
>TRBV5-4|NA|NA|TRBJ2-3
CASSPIQGLDTQYF
TGTGCCAGCAGCCCGATCCAGGGGCTGGATACGCAGTATTTT
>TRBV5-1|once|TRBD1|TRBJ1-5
CASSPGQGNQPQHF
TGCGCCAGCAGCCCTGGACAGGGGAATCAGCCCCAGCATTTT
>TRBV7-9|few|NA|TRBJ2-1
CASSSPARRGLVDEQFF
TGTGCCAGCAGCTCCCCGGCCCGCCGGGGACTTGTCGATGAGCAGTTCTTC
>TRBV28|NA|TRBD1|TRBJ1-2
CASSSSGTAIGGYGYTF
TGTGCCAGCAGTTCATCCGGGACAGCCATAGGGGGCTATGGCTACACCTTC
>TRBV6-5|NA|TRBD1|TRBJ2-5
CASSYSSRGRGLYF
TGTGCCAGCAGTTACTCTTCCAGGGGGCGCGGATTGTACTTC
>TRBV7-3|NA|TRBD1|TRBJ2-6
CASSRSGTAGAGANVLTF
TGTGCCAGCAGCCGGTCTGGGACAGCAGGGGCGGGGGCCAACGTCCTGACTTTC
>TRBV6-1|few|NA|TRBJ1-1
CASRQSSREAFF
TGTGCCAGTAGACAGTCATCCCGGGAAGCTTTCTTT
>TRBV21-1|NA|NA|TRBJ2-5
CASSQTNSEPQETQYF
TGTGCCAGCAGCCAAACGAATTCGGAACCCCAAGAGACCCAGTACTTC
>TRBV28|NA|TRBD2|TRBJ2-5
CASSRPRGGQETQYF
TGTGCCAGCAGCCGACCTCGGGGGGGGCAAGAGACCCAGTACTTC
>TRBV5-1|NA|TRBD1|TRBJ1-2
CASSLQGAMNGYTF
TGCGCCAGCAGCTTGCAGGGGGCGATGAATGGCTACACCTTC
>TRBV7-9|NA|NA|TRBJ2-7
CASTTGIRGYEQYF
TGTGCCAGCACCACGGGAATCAGGGGCTACGAGCAGTACTTC
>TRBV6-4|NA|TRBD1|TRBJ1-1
CASSEDRDTEAFF
TGTGCCAGCAGTGAAGACAGGGACACTGAAGCTTTCTTT
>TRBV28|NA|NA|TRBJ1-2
CASLTGKVSYTF
TGTGCCAGCCTAACAGGGAAGGTGAGCTACACCTTC
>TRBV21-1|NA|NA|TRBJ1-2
CASSKGPDPANYGYTF
TGTGCCAGCAGCAAAGGTCCAGACCCGGCAAACTATGGCTACACCTTC
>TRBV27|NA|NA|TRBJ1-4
CAQWTATNEKLFF
TGTGCCCAATGGACTGCAACTAATGAAAAACTGTTTTTT
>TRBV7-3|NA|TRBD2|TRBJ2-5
CASSPGIGTSGQETQYF
TGTGCCAGCAGCCCTGGCATTGGGACTAGCGGGCAAGAGACCCAGTACTTC
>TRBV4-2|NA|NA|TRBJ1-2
CASSLGVARDYGYTF
TGTGCCAGCAGCTTGGGGGTAGCAAGAGACTATGGCTACACCTTC
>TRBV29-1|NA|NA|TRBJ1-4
CSVQSANEKLFF
TGCAGCGTTCAATCGGCTAATGAAAAACTGTTTTTT
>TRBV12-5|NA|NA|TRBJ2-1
CASGSGTGNYNEQFF
TGTGCTAGTGGTTCCGGGACTGGAAATTACAATGAGCAGTTCTTC
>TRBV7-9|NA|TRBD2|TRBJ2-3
CASSLGLAGGLSTDTQYF
TGTGCCAGCAGCTTAGGCCTAGCGGGAGGGCTGAGCACAGATACGCAGTATTTT
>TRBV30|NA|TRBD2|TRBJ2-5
CARSGTRGETQYF
TGTGCCCGGAGCGGGACTCGAGGGGAGACCCAGTACTTC
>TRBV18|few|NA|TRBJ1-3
CASSSGSGNTIYF
TGTGCCAGCTCATCGGGCTCTGGAAACACCATATATTTT
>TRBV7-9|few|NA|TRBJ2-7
CASSLDLPNEQYF
TGTGCCAGCAGCTTAGACCTACCCAACGAGCAGTACTTC
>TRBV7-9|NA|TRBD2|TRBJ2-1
CASSLVTSGVNEQFF
TGTGCCAGCAGCTTAGTGACTAGCGGCGTCAATGAGCAGTTCTTC
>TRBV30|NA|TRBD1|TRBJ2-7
CAWGGTGASYEQYF
TGTGCCTGGGGGGGGACAGGGGCATCCTACGAGCAGTACTTC
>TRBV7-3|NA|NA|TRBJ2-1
CASSLVPEAYNEQFF
TGTGCCAGCAGCTTAGTTCCAGAGGCCTACAATGAGCAGTTCTTC
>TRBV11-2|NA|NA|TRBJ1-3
CASSFSGAGNTIYF
TGTGCCAGCAGCTTTAGCGGGGCTGGAAACACCATATATTTT
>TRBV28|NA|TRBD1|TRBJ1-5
CASGGQGAQPQHF
TGTGCCAGCGGAGGGCAGGGGGCCCAGCCCCAGCATTTT
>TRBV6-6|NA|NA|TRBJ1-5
CASSPGTNQPQHF
TGTGCCAGCAGTCCGGGAACCAATCAGCCCCAGCATTTT
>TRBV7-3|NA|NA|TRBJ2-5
CASSSGLWTAETQYF
TGTGCCAGCAGCTCGGGACTCTGGACAGCGGAGACCCAGTACTTC
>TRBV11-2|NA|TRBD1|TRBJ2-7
CASSLIKDSRDRAYEQYF
TGTGCCAGCAGCTTAATTAAGGATTCTCGGGACAGAGCCTACGAGCAGTACTTC
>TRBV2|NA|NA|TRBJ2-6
CASSEGYPGANVLTF
TGTGCCAGCAGTGAAGGCTACCCTGGGGCCAACGTCCTGACTTTC
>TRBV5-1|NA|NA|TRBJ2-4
CASSLGRVNIQYF
TGCGCCAGCAGCTTGGGGAGGGTAAACATTCAGTACTTC
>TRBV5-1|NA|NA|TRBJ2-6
CASSRGLAPGANVLTF
TGCGCCAGCAGCAGGGGACTGGCCCCTGGGGCCAACGTCCTGACTTTC
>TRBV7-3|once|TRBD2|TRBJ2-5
CASSLGGIAGGQETQYF
TGTGCCAGCAGCTTAGGGGGAATAGCGGGAGGACAAGAGACCCAGTACTTC
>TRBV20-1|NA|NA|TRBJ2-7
CSASNYEQYF
TGCAGTGCATCCAACTACGAGCAGTACTTC
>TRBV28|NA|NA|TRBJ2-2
CASRTGQTGELFF
TGTGCCAGCAGAACAGGGCAAACCGGGGAGCTGTTTTTT
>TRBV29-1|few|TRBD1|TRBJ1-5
CSVVAGGRKPQHF
TGCAGCGTTGTGGCAGGGGGTAGGAAGCCCCAGCATTTT
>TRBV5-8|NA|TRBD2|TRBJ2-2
CASSPPGRVGELFF
TGTGCCAGCAGCCCACCAGGGAGGGTCGGGGAGCTGTTTTTT
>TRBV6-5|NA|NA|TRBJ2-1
CASSTAWSSYNEQFF
TGTGCCAGCAGTACGGCGTGGAGCTCCTACAATGAGCAGTTCTTC